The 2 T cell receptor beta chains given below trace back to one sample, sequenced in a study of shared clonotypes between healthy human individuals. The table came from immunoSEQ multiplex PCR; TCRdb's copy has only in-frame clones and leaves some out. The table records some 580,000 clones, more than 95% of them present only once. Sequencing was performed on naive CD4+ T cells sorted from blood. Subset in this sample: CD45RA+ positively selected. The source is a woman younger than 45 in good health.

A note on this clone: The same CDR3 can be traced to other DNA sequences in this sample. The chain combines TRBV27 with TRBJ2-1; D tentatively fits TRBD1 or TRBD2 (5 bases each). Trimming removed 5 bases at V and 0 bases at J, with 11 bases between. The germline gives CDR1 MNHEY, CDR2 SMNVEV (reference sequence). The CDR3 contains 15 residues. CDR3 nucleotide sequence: TGTGCCAGCAGTAGAGAGGGGAGCTCCTACAATGAGCAGTTCTTC. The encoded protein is CASSREGSSYNEQFF.

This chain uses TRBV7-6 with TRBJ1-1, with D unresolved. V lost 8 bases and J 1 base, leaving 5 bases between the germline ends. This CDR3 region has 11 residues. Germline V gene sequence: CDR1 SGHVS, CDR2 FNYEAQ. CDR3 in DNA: TGTGCCAGCGTGAGGAACACTGAAGCTTTCTTT. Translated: CASVRNTEAFF.